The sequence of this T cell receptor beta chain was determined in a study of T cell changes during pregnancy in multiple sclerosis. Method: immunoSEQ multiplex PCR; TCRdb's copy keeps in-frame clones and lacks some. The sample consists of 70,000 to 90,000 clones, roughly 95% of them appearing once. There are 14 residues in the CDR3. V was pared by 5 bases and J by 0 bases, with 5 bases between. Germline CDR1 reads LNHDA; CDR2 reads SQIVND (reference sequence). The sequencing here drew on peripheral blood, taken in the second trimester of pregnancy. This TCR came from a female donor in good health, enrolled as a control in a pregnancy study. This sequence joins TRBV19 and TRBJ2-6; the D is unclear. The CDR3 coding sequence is TGTGCCAGTAGTGAGGACTCTGGGGCCAACGTCCTGACTTTC. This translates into CASSEDSGANVLTF.